The source of this T cell receptor (beta chain) is a study of cytotoxic CD8 clonotypes in ibrutinib-treated CLL. Study-wide background: Responses: approximately 25 partial, 2 complete; after median around 70 months, roughly 14 stayed remitted, some 12 progressed. Whole-study results and caveats: Patients showed higher baseline clonality than age-matched healthy donors, and it tracked circulating CD8+ T-cell counts.

Germline V gives CDR1 GTSNPN, CDR2 SVGIG (reference sequence). Trimming stripped 0 bases from V and 9 bases from J, with 9 bases between. This CDR3 has 11 amino acids. Clones were read by immunoSEQ multiplex PCR, and TCRdb kept only the in-frame ones, dropping some. Altogether roughly 180,000 clones are present, about 72% being singletons, with the ten largest covering over 10%. On this clone itself: Its antigen is unidentified.

The V call is TRBV30, the J call TRBJ2-7, with D unresolved. Sample: PBMCs, taken after 24 months of ibrutinib treatment. The sequence came from a human donor with chronic lymphocytic leukemia. DNA of the CDR3: TGTGCCTGGAGTGTACTTGCAAGGCAGTACTTC. Protein sequence: CAWSVLARQYF.